The sequence of this T cell receptor beta chain was determined in a study of T cell responses to AZD1222 COVID-19 vaccine. Overall study findings and caveats: Reports indicate that nearly half of spike-specific TCRs are directed at unmutated variant regions.

The CDR3 length is 11 residues. This clone has just one count. Its specificity is not known. The data were produced by immunoSEQ multiplex PCR, yet TCRdb's version contains in-frame clones alone and is incomplete. The repertoire holds approximately 52,000 clones, roughly 89% seen once, with 2% to 3% in the top ten. This chain links TRBV23-1 with TRBJ1-4, with D unresolved. TRBV23-1 is classed as an ORF, of uncertain function. Here the sequenced sample was peripheral blood, taken 28 days after the second AZD1222 dose. The sequence came from an adult who received the AZD1222 COVID-19 vaccine. CDR3 DNA: TGCACCGGGCAATCAGGCGAAAAACTGTTTTTT. Translation: CTGQSGEKLFF.